Below are 25 T cell receptor beta chains sequenced from a single sample in a study of blood T cell repertoires in COVID-19 (dated by TCRdb to 2019 to 2021). The library was produced with the immunoSEQ multiplex PCR assay. TCRdb provides this immuneACCESS table in a form limited to in-frame rearrangements. Some clones are lacking; in checked studies, under half of them reflect an unresolved V gene, and why the rest are absent is not known. In all, the sample holds 150,000 or so clones, and under 90% of those were seen once. Around a fifth of the sample belongs to the ten largest clones. The sequenced sample was peripheral blood. The receptors stem from a woman at least 80 years old with acute or convalescent COVID-19.

In this sample, this clone turned up once. The V and J genes are TRBV19 and TRBJ2-3; 11 bases match TRBD2. The CDR3 spans 16 residues. Per germline, CDR1 LNHDA and CDR2 SQIVND (reference sequence). V lost 7 bases and J lost 2; bases outside the gene matches: 8. The CDR3 is CASTLTSGSPTDTQYF. In nucleotides, the CDR3 is TGTGCCAGTACCTTAACTAGCGGGAGTCCCACAGATACGCAGTATTTT. Based on the CDR3 plus reference TRBV19 and TRBJ2-3, the full variable domain is DGGITQSPKYLFRKEGQNVTLSCEQNLNHDAMYWYRQDPGQGLRLIYYSQIVNDFQKGDIAEGYSVSREKKESFPLTVTSAQKNPTAFYLCASTLTSGSPTDTQYFGPGTRLTVL.

The rearrangement links TRBV28 to TRBJ1-1, with D maybe TRBD1 (6 bases). The CDR3 totals 14 residues. The germline CDR1 and CDR2 sequences are MDHEN and SYDVKM. Trimming pared 6 bases from V and 0 bases from J, leaving 11 bases between. This chain's CDR3 is CASRRQAMNTEAFF. CDR3 in DNA: TGTGCCAGCAGAAGACAGGCAATGAACACTGAAGCTTTCTTT.

This rearrangement joins TRBV5-1 to TRBJ2-6, with TRBD2 as a possible D gene (7 bases). The V end was cut by 0 bases, the J end by 2 bases, with 18 bases between. Germline V gene data show CDR1 as SGHRS and CDR2 as YFSETQ. This CDR3 has 19 amino acids. CDR3 nucleotides: TGCGCCAGCAGCTTGGCAGGTGGGGGGGGCCCCCCTGGGGCCAACGTCCTGACTTTC. It translates to CASSLAGGGGPPGANVLTF.

This CDR3 is CASSRGRGPTYEQYF. The CDR3 DNA reads as TGTGCCAGCAGCCGGGGGAGGGGACCTACCTACGAGCAGTACTTC. The chain combines TRBV6-5 with TRBJ2-7, with 7 bases that match TRBD2. Germline V gene lookup returns CDR1 MNHEY and CDR2 SVGAGI. The V and J ends lost 6 bases and 2 bases, in that order; junction bases with no gene match: 10. The CDR3 has 15 amino acids.

This clone was recorded once. The V and J genes are TRBV5-1 and TRBJ2-7, with 11 bases that match TRBD2. This CDR3 is 16 amino acids long. V trimming: 0 bases; J trimming: 3 bases; junction bases outside the gene matches: 5. Per germline, CDR1 SGHRS and CDR2 YFSETQ. The CDR3: CASSLGLAGSYYEQYF. CDR3 nucleotides: TGCGCCAGCAGCTTGGGACTAGCGGGATCATACTACGAGCAGTACTTC.

The chain has TRBV7-9 and TRBJ2-1; 9 nucleotides line up with TRBD2. The ends lost 2 bases at V and 0 bases at J; junction bases unmatched: 11. The germline V gene encodes CDR1 SEHNR and CDR2 FQNEAQ (reference sequence). This CDR3 comprises 19 residues. The CDR3 is CASSLLLAGLRTSYNEQFF. CDR3 bases: TGTGCCAGCAGCTTATTACTAGCGGGCCTCCGAACCTCCTACAATGAGCAGTTCTTC.

The chain uses TRBV2 and TRBJ2-1; 10 bases fit TRBD2. V lost 0 bases, J lost 14 bases, and 1 base stayed unmatched. Looked up from germline, CDR1 is SNHLY and CDR2 is FYNNEI. CDR3 length: 12 residues. For the CDR3, the DNA is TGTGCCAGCAGTGAAGCTCTAGCGGGGGAGTTCTTC. Residues: CASSEALAGEFF.

This clone was observed a single time. The chain has TRBV5-1 and TRBJ1-2; 7 bases are shared with TRBD1. Germline-derived CDR1 and CDR2 are SGHRS and YFSETQ. The CDR3 totals 14 residues. Unmatched junction bases numbered 5, after V lost 1 base and J lost 5 bases. CDR3: CASSLSTGAYGYTF. Here the CDR3 DNA reads TGCGCCAGCAGCTTGTCTACAGGGGCATATGGCTACACCTTC.

V is TRBV2 and J is TRBJ2-1, with D unclear. Trimming removed 3 bases from V and 6 bases from J, with 9 bases in between. Germline V gene data show CDR1 as SNHLY and CDR2 as FYNNEI. This CDR3 region has 13 residues. As DNA, the CDR3 is TGTGCCAGCAGTGACGGTGTTGTCAATGAGCAGTTCTTC. It codes for CASSDGVVNEQFF.

V gene TRBV6-1 combines with J gene TRBJ1-4; D is unresolved. The germline V gene encodes CDR1 MNHNS and CDR2 SASEGT. This CDR3 has 13 residues. The ends were cut back, 2 bases at V and 6 bases at J, with 7 bases in the middle. CDR3 residues: CASSEKPDEKLFF. The DNA for the CDR3 is TGTGCCAGCAGTGAAAAGCCTGATGAAAAACTGTTTTTT.

V is TRBV5-4 and J is TRBJ1-2; 7 bases are shared with TRBD1. This CDR3 comprises 14 residues. CDR1 is SGHNT and CDR2 is YYREEE in the germline V gene (reference sequence). Trimming at V came to 5 bases and at J to 5 bases, leaving 9 bases not matched to a gene. The CDR3 coding sequence is TGTGCCAGCAGTCGAGACAGGGACAATTATGGCTACACCTTC. Protein: CASSRDRDNYGYTF.

This sequence joins TRBV5-8 and TRBJ1-4; no clear D. The CDR3 covers 13 residues. Germline V gene data show CDR1 as SGHTS and CDR2 as YDEGEE. Trimming removed 5 bases from V and 6 bases from J, with 11 bases in between. In DNA, the CDR3 is TGTGCCAGCAGGGGGAGGGCGGATGAAAAACTGTTTTTT. It yields the protein CASRGRADEKLFF.

The chain has TRBV7-9 and TRBJ1-4, with 7 nucleotides matching TRBD1. The germline gives CDR1 SEHNR, CDR2 FQNEAQ (reference sequence). The CDR3 covers 14 residues. After removal of 1 base from V and 7 bases from J, the junction contained 3 bases not matched to a gene. The CDR3: CASSLGTGFEKLFF. The CDR3 nucleotides are TGTGCCAGCAGCTTAGGGACAGGATTTGAAAAACTGTTTTTT.

In its sample, this clone was seen a few times. The chain employs TRBV14 and TRBJ1-1; D is unresolved. With 4 bases removed from V and 5 bases from J, the gap between germline ends came to 11 bases. This CDR3 region has 13 residues. CDR1 and CDR2 from the germline V gene are SGHDN and FVKESK. The CDR3 reads CASSPNRWTEAFF. CDR3 DNA: TGTGCCAGCAGCCCCAACAGATGGACTGAAGCTTTCTTT.

V gene TRBV27 combines with J gene TRBJ1-3, with a tentative D call TRBD1 (6 bases). Germline CDR1 is MNHEY and CDR2 is SMNVEV (reference sequence). The CDR3 is 14 residues long. The germline V and J ends were trimmed by 5 bases and 2 bases, with 10 bases remaining between them. CDR3 sequence (DNA): TGTGCCAGCAGTGAACAGGGCGCTGGAAACACCATATATTTT. This gives the protein CASSEQGAGNTIYF.

The chain uses TRBV5-1 and TRBJ2-3; TRBD2 matches 9 bases. The length of the CDR3 is 18 residues. V lost 4 bases to trimming and J lost 9 bases; unmatched junction nucleotides: 21. Germline lookup yields CDR1 SGHRS and CDR2 YFSETQ. The chain's CDR3 is CASSREIQREAPSGTQYF. DNA for the CDR3: TGCGCCAGCAGCCGGGAGATTCAGCGGGAGGCCCCGTCGGGGACGCAGTATTTT.

The chain combines TRBV5-1 with TRBJ2-7; no definite D call. Germline values: CDR1 SGHRS, CDR2 YFSETQ. This CDR3 comprises 12 residues. The germline V and J ends were trimmed by 4 bases and 7 bases, with 12 bases remaining between them. Here the CDR3 DNA reads TGCGCCAGCAGCCCTACCTCCGGGGAGCAGTACTTC. Translating gives CASSPTSGEQYF. Full variable domain (outside the CDR3, taken from reference TRBV5-1 and TRBJ2-7): KAGVTQTPRYLIKTRGQQVTLSCSPISGHRSVSWYQQTPGQGLQFLFEYFSETQRNKGNFPGRFSGRQFSNSRSEMNVSTLELGDSALYLCASSPTSGEQYFGPGTRLTVT.

This clone was recorded once. The chain couples TRBV28 to TRBJ2-7, with D possibly TRBD1 on 5 matching bases. Germline CDR1 and CDR2: MDHEN and SYDVKM. Deletions cut 5 bases from V and 4 bases from J, with 12 bases between. The CDR3 has 13 amino acids. The CDR3 here is CASSTRQTYEQYF. The CDR3 DNA reads as TGTGCCAGCAGTACCAGACAGACGTACGAGCAGTACTTC.

In its sample, this clone was seen once. The V gene is TRBV7-9, the J gene TRBJ2-2; possibly TRBD2 for D (6 bases). Trimming removed 1 base at V and 6 bases at J, with 9 bases between. Germline CDR1 reads SEHNR; CDR2 reads FQNEAQ (reference sequence). This CDR3 spans 14 amino acids. CDR3 coding DNA: TGTGCCAGCAGCTTAGAGGGAGGCGCCGGGGAGCTGTTTTTT. Translating gives CASSLEGGAGELFF.

The chain is built from TRBV5-1 and TRBJ2-7, with TRBD2 identical over 12 bases. The CDR3 runs 18 residues. Germline loops: CDR1 SGHRS, CDR2 YFSETQ. Trimming took 0 bases from V and 0 from J; bases not matched to a gene: 7. CDR3 loop: CASSLAASGRAVSYEQYF. The CDR3 nucleotides read TGCGCCAGCAGCTTGGCCGCTAGCGGGAGGGCAGTCTCCTACGAGCAGTACTTC. Full variable domain (missing parts from reference TRBV5-1 and TRBJ2-7): KAGVTQTPRYLIKTRGQQVTLSCSPISGHRSVSWYQQTPGQGLQFLFEYFSETQRNKGNFPGRFSGRQFSNSRSEMNVSTLELGDSALYLCASSLAASGRAVSYEQYFGPGTRLTVT.

The chain recombines TRBV5-5 with TRBJ1-5; possible D gene TRBD1, 6 bases. Trimming left V 4 bases short and J 4 bases short, with 12 bases between. Germline CDR1 is SGHKS and CDR2 is YYEKEE (reference sequence). This CDR3 is 14 amino acids long. Here the CDR3 reads CASSPRQGNQPQHF. DNA of the CDR3: TGTGCCAGCAGCCCGAGGCAGGGGAATCAGCCCCAGCATTTT.

V and J are TRBV11-2 and TRBJ1-6; perhaps TRBD1 as D (6 bases). The CDR3 is 15 amino acids. The V gene lost 1 base and the J gene lost 9 bases, with 13 bases spanning the gap. Germline assignment: CDR1 SGHAT and CDR2 FQNNGV. This chain's CDR3 is CASSLGRGAVSPLHF. DNA of the CDR3: TGTGCCAGCAGCTTAGGACGGGGGGCGGTTTCACCCCTCCACTTT.

The chain employs TRBV4-1 and TRBJ2-1; 10 bases are a match to TRBD2. The CDR3 extends over 17 amino acids. After removal of 0 bases from V and 8 bases from J, the junction contained 10 bases not matched to a gene. Per the germline V gene, CDR1 is MGHRA and CDR2 is YSYEKL. CDR3 sequence: CASSQEPAGGIVDEQFF. CDR3 coding DNA: TGCGCCAGCAGCCAAGAGCCAGCGGGAGGGATCGTTGATGAGCAGTTCTTC.

The chain joins TRBV27 to TRBJ1-6; D perhaps matches TRBD1 (6 bases). The CDR3 sequence is 14 residues long. V was trimmed by 6 bases and J by 10 bases, leaving 16 bases between them. Germline-derived CDR1 and CDR2 are MNHEY and SMNVEV (reference sequence). The CDR3 loop reads CASRPHRVGSPLHF. CDR3 in DNA: TGTGCCAGCAGGCCCCACAGGGTTGGGTCACCCCTCCACTTT.

This chain joins TRBV9 and TRBJ1-2; D is uncertain. The CDR3 runs 14 residues. Trimming removed 0 bases at V and 8 bases at J, with 14 bases between. Germline V gene lookup returns CDR1 SGDLS and CDR2 YYNGEE. CDR3 protein: CASSVDSRTRGYTF. The CDR3, as DNA: TGTGCCAGCAGCGTAGATAGTCGAACGCGGGGCTACACCTTC.